This TCR beta chain is from a study of identical twins. Whole-study findings and limits: Surplus twin overlap in beta out-of-frame sequences was less pronounced.

Notes on this clonotype: The antigen remains undetermined.

CDR3 length equals 17 residues. Germline assignment: CDR1 SEHNR and CDR2 FQNEAQ (reference sequence). V lost 0 bases to trimming and J lost 4 bases, with 17 bases between them. Template switching introduced a universal primer site, and the cDNA bore unique molecular identifiers. Each CDR3 protein gets one entry after TCRdb re-called the 5' RACE reads with MiXCR. Among 430,000 or so distinct CDR3 sequences listed, roughly 24% were seen once. The sample was also linked to a second study, of T cells expressing NK-cell markers. That work contributes: The share of CD8+ T cells held by dominant NKG2C+ clonotypes was 1.0-7.0% in about 6 donors. Whether expanded NKG2C+ T cell clones recognized HCMV stayed uncertain.

Sequencing used CD4+ T cells sorted from blood. The receptor's source is a young woman in good health. The chain employs TRBV7-9 and TRBJ2-3; the D gene is possibly TRBD2 (6 bases). The CDR3 DNA reads as TGTGCCAGCAGCTTAGCGATAACGGGAGAATGGTCAGATACGCAGTATTTT. Translating gives CASSLAITGEWSDTQYF.